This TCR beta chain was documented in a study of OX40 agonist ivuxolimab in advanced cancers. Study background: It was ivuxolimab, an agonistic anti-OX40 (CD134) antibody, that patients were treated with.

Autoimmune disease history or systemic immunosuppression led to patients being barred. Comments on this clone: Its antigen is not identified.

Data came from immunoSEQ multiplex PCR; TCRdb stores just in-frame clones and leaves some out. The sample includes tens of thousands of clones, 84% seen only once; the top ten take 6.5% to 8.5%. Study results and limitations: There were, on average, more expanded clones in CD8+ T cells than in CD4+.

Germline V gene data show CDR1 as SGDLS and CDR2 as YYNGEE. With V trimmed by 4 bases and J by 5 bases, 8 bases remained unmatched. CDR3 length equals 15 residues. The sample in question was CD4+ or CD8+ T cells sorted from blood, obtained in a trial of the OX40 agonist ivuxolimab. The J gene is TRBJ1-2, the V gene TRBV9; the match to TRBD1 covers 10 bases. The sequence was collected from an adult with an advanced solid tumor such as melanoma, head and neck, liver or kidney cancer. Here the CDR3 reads CASSSLGQGRYGYTF. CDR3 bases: TGTGCCAGCAGCTCCTTGGGACAGGGGAGGTATGGCTACACCTTC.